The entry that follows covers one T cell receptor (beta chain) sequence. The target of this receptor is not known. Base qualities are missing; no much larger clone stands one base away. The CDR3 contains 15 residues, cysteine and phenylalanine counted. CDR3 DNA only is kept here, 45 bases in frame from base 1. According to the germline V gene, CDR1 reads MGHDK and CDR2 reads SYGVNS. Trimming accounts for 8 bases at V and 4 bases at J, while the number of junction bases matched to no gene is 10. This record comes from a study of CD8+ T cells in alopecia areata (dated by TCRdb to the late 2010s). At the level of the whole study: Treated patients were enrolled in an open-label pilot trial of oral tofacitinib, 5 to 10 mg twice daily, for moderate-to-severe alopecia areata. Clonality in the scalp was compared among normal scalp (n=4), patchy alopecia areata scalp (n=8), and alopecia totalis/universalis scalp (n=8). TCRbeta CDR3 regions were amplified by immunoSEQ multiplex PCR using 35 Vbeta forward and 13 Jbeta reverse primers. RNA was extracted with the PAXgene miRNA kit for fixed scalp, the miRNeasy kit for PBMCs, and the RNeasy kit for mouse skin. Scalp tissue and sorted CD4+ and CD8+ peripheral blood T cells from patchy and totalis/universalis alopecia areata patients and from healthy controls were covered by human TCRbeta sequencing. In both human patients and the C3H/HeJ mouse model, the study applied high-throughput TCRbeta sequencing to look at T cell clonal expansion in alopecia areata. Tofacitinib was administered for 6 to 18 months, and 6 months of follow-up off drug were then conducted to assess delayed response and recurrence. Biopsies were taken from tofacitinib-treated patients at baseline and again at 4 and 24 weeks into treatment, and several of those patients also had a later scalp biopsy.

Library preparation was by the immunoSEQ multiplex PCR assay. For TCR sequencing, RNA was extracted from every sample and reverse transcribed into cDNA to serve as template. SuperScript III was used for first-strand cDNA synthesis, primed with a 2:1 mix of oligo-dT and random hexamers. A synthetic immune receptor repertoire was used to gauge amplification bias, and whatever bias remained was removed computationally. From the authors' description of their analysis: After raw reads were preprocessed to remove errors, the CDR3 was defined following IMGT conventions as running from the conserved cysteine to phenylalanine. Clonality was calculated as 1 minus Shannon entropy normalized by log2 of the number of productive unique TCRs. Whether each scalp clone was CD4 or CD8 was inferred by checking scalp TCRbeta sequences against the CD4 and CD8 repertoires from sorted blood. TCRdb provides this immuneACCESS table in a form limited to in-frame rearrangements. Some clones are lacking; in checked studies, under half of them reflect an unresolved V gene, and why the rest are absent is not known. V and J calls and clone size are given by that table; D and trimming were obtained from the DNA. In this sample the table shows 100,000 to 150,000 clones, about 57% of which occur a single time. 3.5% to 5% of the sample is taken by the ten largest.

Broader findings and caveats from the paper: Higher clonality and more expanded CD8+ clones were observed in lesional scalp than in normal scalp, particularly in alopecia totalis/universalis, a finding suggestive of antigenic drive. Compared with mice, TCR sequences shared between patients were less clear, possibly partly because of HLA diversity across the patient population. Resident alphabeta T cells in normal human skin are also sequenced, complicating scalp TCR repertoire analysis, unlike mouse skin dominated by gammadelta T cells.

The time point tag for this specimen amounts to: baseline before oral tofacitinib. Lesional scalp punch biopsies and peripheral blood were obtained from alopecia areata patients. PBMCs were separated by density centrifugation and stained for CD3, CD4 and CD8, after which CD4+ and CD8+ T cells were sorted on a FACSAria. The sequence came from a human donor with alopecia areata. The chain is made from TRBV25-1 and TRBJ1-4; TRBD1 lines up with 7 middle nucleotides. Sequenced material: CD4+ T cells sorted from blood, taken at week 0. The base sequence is TGTGCCAGCCGAGCCGGGACAGTGAATAATGAAAAACTGTTTTTT. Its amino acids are CASRAGTVNNEKLFF. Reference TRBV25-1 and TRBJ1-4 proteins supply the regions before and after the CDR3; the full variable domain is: EADIYQTPRYLVIGTGKKITLECSQTMGHDKMYWYQQDPGMELHLIHYSYGVNSTEKGDLSSESTVSRIRTEHFPLTLESARPSHTSQYLCASRAGTVNNEKLFFGSGTQLSVL.